The rows below give T cell receptor beta chains drawn from one sample of a study of blood T cell repertoires in COVID-19. TCRdb keeps only in-frame clones here, not all; method: immunoSEQ multiplex PCR. Altogether about 140,000 clones are present, under 90% being singletons, with the ten largest covering 8.8%. The sequenced material came from peripheral blood. Every receptor here comes from a woman of 80 years or more in a cohort sampled during active or convalescent COVID-19. Both conserved end residues are part of each CDR3. D genes are given only for firm matches. Expanded clones get a size class; other rows say once, few or many, or leave the size out.

v_call	clone_size	j_call	cdr3_length	d_call	cdr3_nt	cdr3_aa
TRBV19	NA	TRBJ2-2	17	TRBD2	TGTGCCAGTAGAACTCATCTAGCGGGGGGGCGCACCGGGGAGCTGTTTTTT	CASRTHLAGGRTGELFF
TRBV5-1	once	TRBJ1-6	15	NA	TGCGCCAGCAGCTTGGCGGGGGGGGGTTACTCACCCCTCCACTTT	CASSLAGGGYSPLHF
TRBV29-1	NA	TRBJ1-2	12	NA	TGCAGCGTTGCCCCCAGCCAGGTCGGCTACACCTTC	CSVAPSQVGYTF
TRBV6-6	NA	TRBJ2-7	13	NA	TGTGCCAGCAGTTTGTCCCAGGGCTACGAGCAGTACTTC	CASSLSQGYEQYF
TRBV19	once	TRBJ2-2	14	NA	TGTGCCAGTAACCCGGCCCCAGGGGCCGGGGAGCTGTTTTTT	CASNPAPGAGELFF
TRBV27	NA	TRBJ1-2	16	TRBD1	TGTGCCAGCAGAGACCCGGGACAGGGTAAACGGGGAGGCTACACCTTC	CASRDPGQGKRGGYTF
TRBV24-1	NA	TRBJ2-3	16	TRBD1	TGTGCCACCAGTGAAAACAGGGGTACTAGCACAGATACGCAGTATTTT	CATSENRGTSTDTQYF
TRBV4-1	few	TRBJ2-2	16	NA	TGCGCCAGCAGCCCAGGGATCAGACCGAACACCGGGGAGCTGTTTTTT	CASSPGIRPNTGELFF
TRBV9	NA	TRBJ1-6	15	NA	TGTGCCAGCAGCGTAGGGGACACATATAATTCACCCCTCCACTTT	CASSVGDTYNSPLHF
TRBV10-3	NA	TRBJ1-1	15	TRBD1	TGTGCCATCAAAGGACAGGGGGGGCTGAACACTGAAGCTTTCTTT	CAIKGQGGLNTEAFF
TRBV29-1	once	TRBJ1-4	13	TRBD1	TGCAGCGCCCGGACAGGCTTCAATGAAAAACTGTTTTTT	CSARTGFNEKLFF
TRBV7-2	NA	TRBJ1-1	15	TRBD1	TGTGCCAGCAGCACCGAACAGGGGGGGTGGACTGAAGCTTTCTTT	CASSTEQGGWTEAFF
TRBV19	NA	TRBJ2-2	14	NA	TGTGCCAGTAGGGCCAGGGGTGAAAACGGGGAGCTGTTTTTT	CASRARGENGELFF
TRBV3-1/TRBV3-2	NA	TRBJ2-4	12	NA	TGTGCCAGCAGCCACGGCACGGGCATTCAGTACTTC	CASSHGTGIQYF
TRBV3-1/TRBV3-2	once	TRBJ2-1	16	NA	TGTGCCAGCAGCCCCTGGACAGCAAAGACCTACAATGAGCAGTTCTTC	CASSPWTAKTYNEQFF
TRBV19	NA	TRBJ2-5	15	NA	TGTGCCAGTAGTATAATAGCGAGCCTTCAAGAGACCCAGTACTTC	CASSIIASLQETQYF
TRBV6-5	NA	TRBJ2-5	15	TRBD2	TGTGCCAGCATGCAGCGGGGGGCCCTACAAGAGACCCAGTACTTC	CASMQRGALQETQYF
TRBV10-3	NA	TRBJ2-1	15	NA	TGTGCCATCAGAGCACAGGGTATAGGCCACAATGAGCAGTTCTTC	CAIRAQGIGHNEQFF
TRBV13	NA	TRBJ2-2	17	NA	TGTGCCAGCAGCGTAAGTTCGTGGGGGCGCGACACCGGGGAGCTGTTTTTT	CASSVSSWGRDTGELFF
TRBV27	NA	TRBJ2-1	15	TRBD2	TGTGCCAGCAGCTCCCCCCCGGGGGGTAACAATGAGCAGTTCTTC	CASSSPPGGNNEQFF
TRBV7-2	NA	TRBJ1-5	14	NA	TGTGCCAGCAGCTTCCGACAGAGCAATCAGCCCCAGCATTTT	CASSFRQSNQPQHF
TRBV24-1	NA	TRBJ1-3	16	TRBD1	TGTGCCACCAGTGATACTACAGGGGTATCTGGAAACACCATATATTTT	CATSDTTGVSGNTIYF
TRBV2	NA	TRBJ1-2	15	TRBD1	TGTGCCAGCAGCTCGGAAACAGGGGGCGCGAAAGGCTACACCTTC	CASSSETGGAKGYTF
TRBV4-3	NA	TRBJ2-2	15	NA	TGCGCCAGCAGCCACCCAGGGTCTGGGGCCGGGGAGCTGTTTTTT	CASSHPGSGAGELFF
TRBV18	NA	TRBJ2-2	18	TRBD2	TGTGCCAGCTCACCACAGATGCTAGCGGGAATGAACACCGGGGAGCTGTTTTTT	CASSPQMLAGMNTGELFF
TRBV7-2	NA	TRBJ2-5	15	TRBD2	TGTGCCAGCAGCGTTAGCGGGGAGGTGGGCGAGACCCAGTACTTC	CASSVSGEVGETQYF
TRBV4-1	NA	TRBJ2-7	19	TRBD2	TGCGCCAGCAGCCAAGATGAGCTTCCTAGCGGGGGGGCCATTTACGAGCAGTACTTC	CASSQDELPSGGAIYEQYF
TRBV15	NA	TRBJ2-5	14	NA	TGTGCCACCAGCAGAGATAGACTTCAAGAGACCCAGTACTTC	CATSRDRLQETQYF
TRBV4-1	NA	TRBJ1-5	15	TRBD1	TGCGCCAGCAGCCAAGGGCGACAGGGGAGGCAGCCCCAGCATTTT	CASSQGRQGRQPQHF
TRBV5-5	NA	TRBJ2-3	17	TRBD2	TGTGCCAGCAGCCCCCTGGTTAGCGGGGGGGCCGTAGATACGCAGTATTTT	CASSPLVSGGAVDTQYF
TRBV7-2	NA	TRBJ1-1	15	NA	TGTGCCAGCAGCTTAGCGCTCGGGGGGTGGACTGAAGCTTTCTTT	CASSLALGGWTEAFF